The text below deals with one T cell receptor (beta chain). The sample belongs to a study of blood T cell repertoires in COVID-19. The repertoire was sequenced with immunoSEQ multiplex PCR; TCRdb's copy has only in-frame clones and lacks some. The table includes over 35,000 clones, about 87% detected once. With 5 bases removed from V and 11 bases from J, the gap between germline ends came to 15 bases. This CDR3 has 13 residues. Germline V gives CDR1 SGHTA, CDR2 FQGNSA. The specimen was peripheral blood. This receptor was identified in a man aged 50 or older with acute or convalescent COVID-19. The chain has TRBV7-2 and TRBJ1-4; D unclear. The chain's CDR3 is CASSQQTSDKLFF. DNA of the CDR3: TGTGCCAGCAGCCAACAGACCAGTGACAAACTGTTTTTT.